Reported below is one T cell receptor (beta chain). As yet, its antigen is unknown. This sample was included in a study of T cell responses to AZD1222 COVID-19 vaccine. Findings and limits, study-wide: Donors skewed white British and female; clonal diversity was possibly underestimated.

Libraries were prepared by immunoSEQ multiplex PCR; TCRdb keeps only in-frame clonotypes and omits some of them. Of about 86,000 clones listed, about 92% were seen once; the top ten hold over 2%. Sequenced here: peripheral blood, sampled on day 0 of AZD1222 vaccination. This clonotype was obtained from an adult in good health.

The CDR3 loop reads CASRSPRGLTEAFF. CDR3 bases: TGTGCCAGCAGATCCCCCAGGGGTTTGACTGAAGCTTTCTTT. The chain carries TRBV6-5 and TRBJ1-1, with D possibly TRBD1 on 6 matching bases. This CDR3 contains 14 residues. CDR1 and CDR2 (germline): MNHEY, SVGAGI. V lost 6 bases, J lost 5 bases, and 16 bases lay in between.